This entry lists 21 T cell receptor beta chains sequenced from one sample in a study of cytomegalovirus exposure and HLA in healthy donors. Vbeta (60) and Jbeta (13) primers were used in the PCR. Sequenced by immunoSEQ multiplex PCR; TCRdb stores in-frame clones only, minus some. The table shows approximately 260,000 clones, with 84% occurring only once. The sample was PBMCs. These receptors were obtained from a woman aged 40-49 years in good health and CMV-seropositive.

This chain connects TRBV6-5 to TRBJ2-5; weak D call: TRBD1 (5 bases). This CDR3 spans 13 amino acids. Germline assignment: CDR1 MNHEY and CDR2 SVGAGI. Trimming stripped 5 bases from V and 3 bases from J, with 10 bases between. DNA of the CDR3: TGTGCCAGCAGTACTCAGGGTAAAGAGACCCAGTACTTC. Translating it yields CASSTQGKETQYF.

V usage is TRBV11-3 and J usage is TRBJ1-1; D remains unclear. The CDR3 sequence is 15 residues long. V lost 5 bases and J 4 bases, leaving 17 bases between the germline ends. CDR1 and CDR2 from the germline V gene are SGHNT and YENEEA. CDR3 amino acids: CASSPRGGWVTEAFF. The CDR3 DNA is TGTGCCAGCAGCCCCCGTGGAGGGTGGGTCACTGAAGCTTTCTTT. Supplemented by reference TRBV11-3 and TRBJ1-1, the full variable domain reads EAGVVQSPRYKIIEKKQPVAFWCNPISGHNTLYWYLQNLGQGPELLIRYENEEAVDDSQLPKDRFSAERLKGVDSTLKIQPAELGDSAVYLCASSPRGGWVTEAFFGQGTRLTVV.

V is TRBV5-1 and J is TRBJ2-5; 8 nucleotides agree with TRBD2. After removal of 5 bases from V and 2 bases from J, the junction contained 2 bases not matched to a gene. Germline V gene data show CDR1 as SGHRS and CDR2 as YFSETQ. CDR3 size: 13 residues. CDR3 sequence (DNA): TGCGCCAGCAGTCGGGGGGGTCAAGAGACCCAGTACTTC. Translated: CASSRGGQETQYF. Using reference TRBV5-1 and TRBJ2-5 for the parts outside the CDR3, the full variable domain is KAGVTQTPRYLIKTRGQQVTLSCSPISGHRSVSWYQQTPGQGLQFLFEYFSETQRNKGNFPGRFSGRQFSNSRSEMNVSTLELGDSALYLCASSRGGQETQYFGPGTRLLVL.

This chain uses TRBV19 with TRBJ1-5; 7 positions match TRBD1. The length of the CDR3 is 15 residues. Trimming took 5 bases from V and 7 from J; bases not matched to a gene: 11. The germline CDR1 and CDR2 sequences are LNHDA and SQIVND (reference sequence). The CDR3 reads CASSYGGGLSQPQHF. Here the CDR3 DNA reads TGTGCCAGTAGTTATGGAGGGGGCTTGTCCCAGCCCCAGCATTTT.

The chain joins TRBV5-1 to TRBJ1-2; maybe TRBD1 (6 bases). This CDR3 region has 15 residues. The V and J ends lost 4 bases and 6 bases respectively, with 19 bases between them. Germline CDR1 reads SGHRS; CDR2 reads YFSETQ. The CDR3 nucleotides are TGCGCCAGCAGCGTTGGTACCTCAGGGGTTGATGGCTACACCTTC. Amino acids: CASSVGTSGVDGYTF.

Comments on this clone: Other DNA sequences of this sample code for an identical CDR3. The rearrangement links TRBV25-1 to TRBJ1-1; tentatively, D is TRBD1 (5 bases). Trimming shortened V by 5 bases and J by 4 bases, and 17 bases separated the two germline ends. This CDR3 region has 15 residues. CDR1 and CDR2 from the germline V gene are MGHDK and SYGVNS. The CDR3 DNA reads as TGTGCCAGCAGTTCTTCACGACAGCCCATCACTGAAGCTTTCTTT. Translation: CASSSSRQPITEAFF.

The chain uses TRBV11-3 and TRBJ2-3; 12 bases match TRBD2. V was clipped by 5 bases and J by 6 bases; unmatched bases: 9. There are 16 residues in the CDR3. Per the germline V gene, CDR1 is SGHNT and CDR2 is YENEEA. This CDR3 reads CASSPPSSGRGDTQYF. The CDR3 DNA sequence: TGTGCCAGCAGCCCCCCCTCTAGCGGGAGGGGGGATACGCAGTATTTT.

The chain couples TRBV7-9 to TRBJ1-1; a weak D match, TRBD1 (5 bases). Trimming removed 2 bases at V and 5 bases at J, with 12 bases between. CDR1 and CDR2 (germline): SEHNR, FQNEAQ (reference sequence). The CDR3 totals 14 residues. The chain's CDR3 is CASSLRSGGTEAFF. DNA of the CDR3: TGTGCCAGCAGCTTAAGGTCTGGGGGGACTGAAGCTTTCTTT. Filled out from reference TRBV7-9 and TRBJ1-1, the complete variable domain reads DTGVSQNPRHKITKRGQNVTFRCDPISEHNRLYWYRQTLGQGPEFLTYFQNEAQLEKSRLLSDRFSAERPKGSFSTLEIQRTEQGDSAMYLCASSLRSGGTEAFFGQGTRLTVV.

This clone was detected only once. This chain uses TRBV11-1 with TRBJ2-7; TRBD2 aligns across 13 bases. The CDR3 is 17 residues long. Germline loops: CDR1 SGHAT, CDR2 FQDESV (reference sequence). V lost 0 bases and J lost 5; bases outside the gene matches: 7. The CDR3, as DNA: TGTGCCAGCAGCTTAGCAGGGACTAGCGGGGTCCAAGACGAGCAGTACTTC. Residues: CASSLAGTSGVQDEQYF.

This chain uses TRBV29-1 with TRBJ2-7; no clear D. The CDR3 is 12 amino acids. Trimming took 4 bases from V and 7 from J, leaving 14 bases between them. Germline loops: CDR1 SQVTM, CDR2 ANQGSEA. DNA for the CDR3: TGCAGCGTTGCCCATCACCCTCAGGAGCAGTACTTC. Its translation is CSVAHHPQEQYF.

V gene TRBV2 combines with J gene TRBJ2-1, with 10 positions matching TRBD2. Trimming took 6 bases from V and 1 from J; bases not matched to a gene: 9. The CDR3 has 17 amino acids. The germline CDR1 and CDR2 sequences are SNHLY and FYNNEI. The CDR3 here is CASRSGLADFSYNEQFF. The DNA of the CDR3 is TGTGCCAGCAGATCCGGACTAGCGGACTTTTCCTACAATGAGCAGTTCTTC. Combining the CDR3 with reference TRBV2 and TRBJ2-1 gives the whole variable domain EPEVTQTPSHQVTQMGQEVILRCVPISNHLYFYWYRQILGQKVEFLVSFYNNEISEKSEIFDDQFSVERPDGSNFTLKIRSTKLEDSAMYFCASRSGLADFSYNEQFFGPGTRLTVL.

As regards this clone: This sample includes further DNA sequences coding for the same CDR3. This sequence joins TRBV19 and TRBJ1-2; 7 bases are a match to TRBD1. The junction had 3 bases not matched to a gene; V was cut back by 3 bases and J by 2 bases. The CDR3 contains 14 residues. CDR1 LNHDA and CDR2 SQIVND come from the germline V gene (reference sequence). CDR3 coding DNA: TGTGCCAGTAGTATTTCGACAGGGAACTATGGCTACACCTTC. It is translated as CASSISTGNYGYTF.

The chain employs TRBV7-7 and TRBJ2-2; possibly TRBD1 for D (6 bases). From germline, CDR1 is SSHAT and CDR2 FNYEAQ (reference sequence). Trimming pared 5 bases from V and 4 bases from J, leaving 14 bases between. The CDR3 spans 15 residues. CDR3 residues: CASSVQGSGTGELFF. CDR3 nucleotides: TGTGCCAGCAGCGTACAGGGAAGCGGCACCGGGGAGCTGTTTTTT. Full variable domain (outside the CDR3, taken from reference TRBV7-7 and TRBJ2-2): GAGVSQSPRYKVTKRGQDVTLRCDPISSHATLYWYQQALGQGPEFLTYFNYEAQPDKSGLPSDRFSAERPEGSISTLTIQRTEQRDSAMYRCASSVQGSGTGELFFGEGSRLTVL.

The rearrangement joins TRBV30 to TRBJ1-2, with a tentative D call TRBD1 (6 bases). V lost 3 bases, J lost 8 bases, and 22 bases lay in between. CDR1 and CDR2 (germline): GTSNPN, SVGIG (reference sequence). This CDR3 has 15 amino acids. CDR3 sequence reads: CAWRTVGAGEYGYTF. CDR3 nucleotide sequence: TGTGCCTGGAGAACTGTGGGGGCCGGGGAATACGGCTACACCTTC. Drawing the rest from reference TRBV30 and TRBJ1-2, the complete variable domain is SQTIHQWPATLVQPVGSPLSLECTVEGTSNPNLYWYRQAAGRGLQLLFYSVGIGQISSEVPQNLSASRPQDRQFILSSKKLLLSDSGFYLCAWRTVGAGEYGYTFGSGTRLTVV.

The CDR3 DNA sequence: TGTGCCATCATGCGGGAGGATGAGCAGTTCTTC. It translates to CAIMREDEQFF. The rearrangement links TRBV10-3 to TRBJ2-1; TRBD2 matches 8 bases. The CDR3 length is 11 residues. V was clipped by 7 bases and J by 8 bases; unmatched bases: 1. The germline V gene has CDR1 ENHRY and CDR2 SYGVKD.

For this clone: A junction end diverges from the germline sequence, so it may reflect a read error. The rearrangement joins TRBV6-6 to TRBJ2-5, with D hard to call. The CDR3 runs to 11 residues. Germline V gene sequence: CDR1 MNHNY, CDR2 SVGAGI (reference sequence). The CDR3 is CASGYKETQYF. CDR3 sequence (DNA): TGTGCCAGCGGTTATAAAGAGACCCAGTACTTC.

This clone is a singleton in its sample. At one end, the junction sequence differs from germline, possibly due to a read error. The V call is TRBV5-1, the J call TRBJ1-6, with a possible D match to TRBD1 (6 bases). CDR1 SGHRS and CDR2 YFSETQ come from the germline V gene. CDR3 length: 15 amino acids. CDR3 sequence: CASSLDYREGSPLHF. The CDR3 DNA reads TGCGCCAGCAGTTTGGACTACAGGGAAGGATCACCCCTCCACTTT.

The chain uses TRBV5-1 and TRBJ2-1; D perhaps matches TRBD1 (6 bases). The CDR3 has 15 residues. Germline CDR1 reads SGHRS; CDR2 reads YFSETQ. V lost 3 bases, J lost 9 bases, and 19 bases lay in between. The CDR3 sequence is CASSSLLTGLGEQFF. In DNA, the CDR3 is TGCGCCAGCAGCTCCTTATTAACAGGGTTGGGTGAGCAGTTCTTC. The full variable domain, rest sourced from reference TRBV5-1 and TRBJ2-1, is KAGVTQTPRYLIKTRGQQVTLSCSPISGHRSVSWYQQTPGQGLQFLFEYFSETQRNKGNFPGRFSGRQFSNSRSEMNVSTLELGDSALYLCASSSLLTGLGEQFFGPGTRLTVL.

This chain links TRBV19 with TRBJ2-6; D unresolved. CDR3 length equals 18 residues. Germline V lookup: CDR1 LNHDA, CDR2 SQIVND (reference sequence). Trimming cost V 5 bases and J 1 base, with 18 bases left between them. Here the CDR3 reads CASSQDAGLVSGANVLTF. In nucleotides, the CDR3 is TGTGCCAGTAGTCAAGACGCAGGCCTCGTATCTGGGGCCAACGTCCTGACTTTC.

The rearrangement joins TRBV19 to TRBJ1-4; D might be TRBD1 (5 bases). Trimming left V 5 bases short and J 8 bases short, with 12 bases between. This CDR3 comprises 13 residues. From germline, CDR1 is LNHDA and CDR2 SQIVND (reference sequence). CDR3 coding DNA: TGTGCCAGTAGTCCTCACCAGGGAGAAAAACTGTTTTTT. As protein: CASSPHQGEKLFF.

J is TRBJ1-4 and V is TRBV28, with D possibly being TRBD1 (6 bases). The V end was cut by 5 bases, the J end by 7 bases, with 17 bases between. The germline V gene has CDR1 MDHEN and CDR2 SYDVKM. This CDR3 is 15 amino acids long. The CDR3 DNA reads TGTGCCAGCAGTACCCGACAGGCACTGGGTGAAAAACTGTTTTTT. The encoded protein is CASSTRQALGEKLFF.